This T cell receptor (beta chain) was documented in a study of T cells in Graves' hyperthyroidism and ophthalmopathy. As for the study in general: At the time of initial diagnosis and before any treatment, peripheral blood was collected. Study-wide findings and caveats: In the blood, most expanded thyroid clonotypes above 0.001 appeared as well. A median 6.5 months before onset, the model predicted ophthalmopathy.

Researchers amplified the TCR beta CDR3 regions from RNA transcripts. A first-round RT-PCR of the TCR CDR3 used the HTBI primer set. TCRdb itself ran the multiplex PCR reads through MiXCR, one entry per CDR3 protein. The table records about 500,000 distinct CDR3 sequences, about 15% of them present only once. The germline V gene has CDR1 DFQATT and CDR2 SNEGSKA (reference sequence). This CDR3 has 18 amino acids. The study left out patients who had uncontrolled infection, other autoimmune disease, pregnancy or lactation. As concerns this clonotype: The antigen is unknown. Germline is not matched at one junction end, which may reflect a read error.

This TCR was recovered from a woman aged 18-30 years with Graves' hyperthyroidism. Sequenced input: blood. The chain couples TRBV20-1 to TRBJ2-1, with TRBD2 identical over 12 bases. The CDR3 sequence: CSARELASGREGSDEHFF. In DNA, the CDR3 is TGCAGTGCTAGAGAATTGGCTAGCGGGAGGGAGGGTAGCGATGAGCACTTCTTC.